This entry lists 27 T cell receptor beta chains sequenced from one sample in a study of cytomegalovirus exposure and HLA in healthy donors. Libraries were prepared by immunoSEQ multiplex PCR; TCRdb keeps only in-frame clonotypes and omits some of them. The table has 120,000 to 150,000 clones, approximately 84% seen once. The material sequenced was PBMCs. Source of these receptors: a woman in her 30s in good health and CMV-seronegative.

The gene calls are TRBV5-1 and TRBJ2-7, with 9 bases lining up with TRBD1. The CDR3 totals 13 residues. J gave up 4 bases and V 6 bases, and 5 bases lay outside the gene matches. CDR1 and CDR2 (germline): SGHRS, YFSETQ. CDR3 in amino acids: CASTLDRGYEQYF. The DNA for the CDR3 is TGCGCCAGCACCCTCGACAGGGGGTACGAGCAGTACTTC.

The rearrangement uses TRBV11-3 and TRBJ2-3; TRBD1 matches at 10 bases. Per the germline V gene, CDR1 is SGHNT and CDR2 is YENEEA. The V gene end was trimmed by 5 bases and the J gene end by 2 bases; junction bases not matched to a gene: 4. The CDR3 is 15 amino acids. The CDR3 bases are TGTGCCAGCAGCCGGACAGGGGGATTCACAGATACGCAGTATTTT. It specifies CASSRTGGFTDTQYF.

This chain joins TRBV7-8 and TRBJ2-7; D perhaps matches TRBD1 (5 bases). Germline V gene data show CDR1 as SGHVS and CDR2 as FQNEAQ. This CDR3 region has 14 residues. The V end lost 5 bases, the J end lost 3 bases, and 14 bases lay between the germline ends. DNA for the CDR3: TGTGCCAGCAGCCCGCGGTGGGGCCTCTACGAGCAGTACTTC. This encodes CASSPRWGLYEQYF.

Turning to this clone: One junction end disagrees with the germline gene, perhaps due to a read error. V and J are TRBV9 and TRBJ1-4, with 10 bases matching TRBD1. CDR3 length equals 18 residues. Germline values: CDR1 SGDLS, CDR2 YYNGEE. The CDR3 protein is CASSVYPTRTGGNGKLFF. CDR3 in DNA: TGTGCCAGCAGCGTCTACCCCACCCGGACAGGGGGAAATGGAAAACTGTTTTTT. Together with reference TRBV9 and TRBJ1-4, the CDR3 gives the full variable domain: DSGVTQTPKHLITATGQRVTLRCSPRSGDLSVYWYQQSLDQGLQFLIQYYNGEERAKGNILERFSAQQFPDLHSELNLSSLELGDSALYFCASSVYPTRTGGNGKLFFGSGTQLSVL.

This chain links TRBV9 with TRBJ2-2; 14 bases map to TRBD2. This CDR3 is 16 amino acids long. With V trimmed by 0 bases and J by 6 bases, 1 base remained unmatched. The germline gives CDR1 SGDLS, CDR2 YYNGEE. The DNA of the CDR3 is TGTGCCAGCAGCGTAGGACTAGCGGGGGGGCCCGGGGAGCTGTTTTTT. It yields the protein CASSVGLAGGPGELFF.

The CDR3 nucleotides are TGTGCCAGCAGCGCGTGGGGACTAAATCAGCCCCAGCATTTT. This translates into CASSAWGLNQPQHF. The chain carries TRBV2 and TRBJ1-5; D is possibly TRBD1 (5 bases). Per germline, CDR1 SNHLY and CDR2 FYNNEI. This CDR3 comprises 14 residues. V lost 6 bases and J lost 4, with 13 bases in between.

The V gene is TRBV2, the J gene TRBJ1-5; D might be TRBD1 (6 bases). The V gene lost 6 bases and the J gene lost 5 bases, with 14 bases spanning the gap. CDR3 length equals 14 residues. Germline V gene sequence: CDR1 SNHLY, CDR2 FYNNEI. The CDR3 DNA reads as TGTGCCAGCAGGGATCAGGGGTCGTATCAGCCCCAGCATTTT. As protein: CASRDQGSYQPQHF.

The J gene is TRBJ1-1, the V gene TRBV7-2; perhaps TRBD1 as D (6 bases). The V gene lost 4 bases and the J gene lost 8 bases, with 23 bases spanning the gap. Germline loops: CDR1 SGHTA, CDR2 FQGNSA. The CDR3 runs to 16 residues. The CDR3 DNA follows: TGTGCCAGCAGCTCAAAGTCAACAACCGGGACACAAGAAGCTTTCTTT. Translated, it gives CASSSKSTTGTQEAFF.

The chain combines TRBV5-3 with TRBJ1-6; 7 bases align to TRBD1. TRBV5-3 is known as an ORF, though its function is uncertain. The CDR3 covers 20 residues. Germline trimming cut 3 bases from V and 1 base from J; bases unmatched to any gene: 16. CDR3 bases: TGTGCCAGAAGCTATCTGTTAGGGGGCGGTTCTGCATCCTATAATTCACCCCTCCACTTT. This translates into CARSYLLGGGSASYNSPLHF.

The chain uses TRBV4-2 and TRBJ2-2; 9 bases align to TRBD2. Losses at the gene ends were 2 bases for V and 7 bases for J; bases not matched to a gene: 5. The germline CDR1 and CDR2 sequences are LGHNA and YNFKEQ. The CDR3 loop spans 15 amino acids. CDR3 DNA sequence: TGTGCCAGCAGCCAACAGGGACTAGCCATCGGGGAGCTGTTTTTT. This gives the protein CASSQQGLAIGELFF.

In its sample, this clone was seen many times. The genes are TRBV19 and TRBJ1-5; no clear D gene. Germline V lookup: CDR1 LNHDA, CDR2 SQIVND (reference sequence). V lost 10 bases and J 2 bases, leaving 6 bases between the germline ends. CDR3 length: 11 residues. The CDR3, as DNA: TGTGCCACCGGAGGCAATCAGCCCCAGCATTTT. Its translation is CATGGNQPQHF.

The V call is TRBV28, the J call TRBJ1-6; possible D gene TRBD1, 6 bases. This CDR3 spans 14 amino acids. V lost 6 bases, J lost 7 bases, and 13 bases lay in between. The germline gives CDR1 MDHEN, CDR2 SYDVKM. CDR3 amino acids: CASSRGQSNSPLHF. CDR3 bases: TGTGCCAGCAGCCGAGGACAGAGCAATTCACCCCTCCACTTT.

This clone was found once. The V call is TRBV6-5, the J call TRBJ2-5; 8 bases fit TRBD1. There are 12 residues in the CDR3. Per the germline V gene, CDR1 is MNHEY and CDR2 is SVGAGI. The V gene end was trimmed by 8 bases and the J gene end by 2 bases; junction bases not matched to a gene: 1. The CDR3 loop reads CASGDRQETQYF. CDR3 sequence (DNA): TGTGCCAGCGGGGACAGGCAAGAGACCCAGTACTTC.

The CDR3 sequence: CASSLFSLSPGLGQETQYF. The CDR3 DNA is TGTGCCAGCAGTTTATTCTCCTTATCGCCAGGGCTTGGGCAAGAGACCCAGTACTTC. This chain connects TRBV27 to TRBJ2-5, with a tentative D call TRBD1 (5 bases). Germline CDR1 MNHEY, CDR2 SMNVEV (reference sequence). V lost 1 base, J lost 2 bases, and 23 bases lay in between. The CDR3 is 19 amino acids.

V usage is TRBV18 and J usage is TRBJ1-2; 8 bases align to TRBD1. CDR1 is KGHSH and CDR2 is LQKENI in the germline V gene. After removal of 2 bases from V and 8 bases from J, the junction contained 4 bases not matched to a gene. There are 13 residues in the CDR3. Here the CDR3 reads CASSPIQGDGYTF. As DNA, the CDR3 is TGTGCCAGCTCACCAATACAGGGGGACGGCTACACCTTC.

The chain uses TRBV5-1 and TRBJ2-3; 12 nucleotides align to TRBD2. CDR1 and CDR2 from the germline V gene are SGHRS and YFSETQ. Losses at the gene ends were 0 bases for V and 3 bases for J; bases not matched to a gene: 2. The CDR3 consists of 16 residues. The DNA for the CDR3 is TGCGCCAGCAGCTTGGTGACTAGCGGGGGAACAGATACGCAGTATTTT. This gives the protein CASSLVTSGGTDTQYF.

The chain combines TRBV4-2 with TRBJ2-5; 7 nucleotides line up with TRBD1. CDR3 length equals 14 residues. Germline V lookup: CDR1 LGHNA, CDR2 YNFKEQ. The V segment lost 4 bases and the J segment 1 base; nucleotides outside the gene matches: 3. The CDR3 region is CASSPGTAQETQYF. The CDR3 DNA is TGTGCCAGCAGCCCTGGGACAGCCCAAGAGACCCAGTACTTC.

This chain joins TRBV4-3 and TRBJ1-2; 11 bases are shared with TRBD1. Germline CDR1 and CDR2: LGHNA and YSLEER. The junction had 11 bases not matched to a gene; V was cut back by 3 bases and J by 5 bases. This CDR3 has 17 amino acids. The CDR3 DNA reads as TGCGCCAGCAGCCAGATTCACCCGGGACAGGGGGGGTATGGCTACACCTTC. Protein: CASSQIHPGQGGYGYTF.

CDR3: CASSKFGTGNEKLFF. The CDR3 DNA reads as TGTGCCAGTAGTAAGTTCGGGACAGGGAATGAAAAACTGTTTTTT. The V call is TRBV19, the J call TRBJ1-4; TRBD1 matches 9 bases. The CDR3 is 15 residues long. Trimming cost V 4 bases and J 5 bases; bases outside gene matches: 5. Germline CDR1 LNHDA, CDR2 SQIVND (reference sequence).

A word on this clone: Its ends do not fully match the called genes, so a read error is possible. V usage is TRBV9 and J usage is TRBJ2-4, with D tentatively TRBD2 (6 bases). The CDR3 runs 15 residues. Germline V gene data show CDR1 as SGDLS and CDR2 as YYNGEE. CDR3 in DNA: TGTGTCAGCAGCCATGCAATTGGGGGAGGAAACATTCAGTACTTC. Encoded protein: CVSSHAIGGGNIQYF.

J is TRBJ1-1 and V is TRBV28; no clear D gene. Looked up from germline, CDR1 is MDHEN and CDR2 is SYDVKM. This CDR3 has 14 amino acids. The V and J ends lost 5 bases and 6 bases respectively, with 16 bases between them. The CDR3 DNA is TGTGCCAGCAGTCCACCCTCGAAGCGGGCTGAAGCTTTCTTT. This translates into CASSPPSKRAEAFF.

Details on this clone: At the DNA level, this CDR3 is encoded by other sequences in the same sample as well. The chain employs TRBV2 and TRBJ1-2; the match to TRBD1 covers 8 bases. CDR3 length: 12 residues. V lost 5 bases to trimming and J lost 5 bases; unmatched junction nucleotides: 1. Germline V gene lookup returns CDR1 SNHLY and CDR2 FYNNEI. CDR3 sequence (DNA): TGTGCCAGCAGTCGGACAGGGTATGGCTACACCTTC. Its protein is CASSRTGYGYTF. The full variable domain, its missing parts supplied by reference TRBV2 and TRBJ1-2, is EPEVTQTPSHQVTQMGQEVILRCVPISNHLYFYWYRQILGQKVEFLVSFYNNEISEKSEIFDDQFSVERPDGSNFTLKIRSTKLEDSAMYFCASSRTGYGYTFGSGTRLTVV.

The V and J genes are TRBV11-1 and TRBJ1-1, with 9 nucleotides matching TRBD1. Germline trimming cut 5 bases from V and 5 bases from J; bases unmatched to any gene: 12. The CDR3 runs 16 residues. In germline, CDR1 is SGHAT, CDR2 FQDESV (reference sequence). The CDR3 DNA follows: TGTGCCAGCAGCCCTAGTTCGGGACAGGGTATAACTGAAGCTTTCTTT. Protein sequence: CASSPSSGQGITEAFF.

The chain has TRBV7-8 and TRBJ1-3, with TRBD1 as a possible D gene (6 bases). The V and J ends lost 3 bases and 4 bases respectively, with 13 bases between them. Per the germline V gene, CDR1 is SGHVS and CDR2 is FQNEAQ. This CDR3 comprises 15 residues. The chain's CDR3 is CASSFAQGGGNTIYF. The CDR3 nucleotides read TGTGCCAGCAGCTTCGCACAGGGAGGGGGAAACACCATATATTTT.

This clone was observed a handful of times. This chain connects TRBV20-1 to TRBJ1-2; TRBD1 matches at 7 bases. Germline CDR1 reads DFQATT; CDR2 reads SNEGSKA (reference sequence). The CDR3 spans 11 residues. Trimming removed 7 bases from V and 7 bases from J; junction bases left unmatched: 6. Here the CDR3 reads CSVWTGGGYTF. The CDR3 DNA reads TGCAGTGTATGGACAGGAGGTGGCTACACCTTC.

This clone turned up a few times. A much larger clone is a single base away; this may be a read error. The chain recombines TRBV6-4 with TRBJ2-3; TRBD2 might be the D (6 bases). V lost 2 bases and J lost 0, with 6 bases in between. The length of the CDR3 is 14 residues. Germline V CDR1 and CDR2: MRHNA, SNTAGT. The CDR3 DNA reads as TGTGCCAGCAGTGACGGGACTAGCACAGATACGCAGTATTTT. Amino acids: CASSDGTSTDTQYF.

This clone was picked up a small number of times. V is TRBV2 and J is TRBJ1-6, with a tentative D call TRBD1 (6 bases). The CDR3 has 13 residues. The V gene's germline CDR1 is SNHLY and CDR2 FYNNEI. Between the trimmed V and J ends, which lost 7 bases and 9 bases, there was a span of 13 bases. The CDR3 loop reads CASTQGMSSPLHF. Here the CDR3 DNA reads TGTGCCAGCACGCAGGGGATGAGTTCACCCCTCCACTTT.